A selection of T cell receptor beta chains follows, all from one sample in a study of technical replicates of blood from several donors. TCRdb's table, derived via immunoSEQ multiplex PCR, lists solely in-frame clones and lacks some. This table holds approximately 81,000 clones, approximately 94% found once. Sequenced sample: T cells isolated from PBMCs. The source of these receptors is a human donor in good health. The CDR3 runs from the conserved cysteine through the conserved F or W. The order of the fields is clone size, V gene, D gene, J gene, CDR3 length, CDR3 protein, CDR3 DNA. A D gene is named only where the DNA matches it firmly. Clone size appears in some rows only: once, few, many, or a class for an expanded clone.

abundance: -
v_gene: TRBV7-8
d_gene: -
j_gene: TRBJ2-7
len: 12
CDR3aa: CASSPTAYEQYF
CDR3nt: TGTGCCAGCAGCCCGACAGCCTACGAGCAGTACTTC

abundance: -
v_gene: TRBV6-1
d_gene: TRBD1
j_gene: TRBJ1-4
len: 15
CDR3aa: CASRYKTGANEKLFF
CDR3nt: TGTGCCAGCAGGTACAAGACAGGGGCTAATGAAAAACTGTTTTTT

abundance: -
v_gene: TRBV30
d_gene: -
j_gene: TRBJ1-5
len: 14
CDR3aa: CAWSAGVSNQPQHF
CDR3nt: TGTGCCTGGAGTGCGGGGGTCTCCAATCAGCCCCAGCATTTT

abundance: -
v_gene: TRBV7-9
d_gene: TRBD1
j_gene: TRBJ2-1
len: 15
CDR3aa: CASSARQGDYNEQFF
CDR3nt: TGTGCCAGCAGTGCCCGACAGGGGGATTACAATGAGCAGTTCTTC

abundance: -
v_gene: TRBV30
d_gene: -
j_gene: TRBJ1-5
len: 13
CDR3aa: CAWSVASNQPQHF
CDR3nt: TGTGCCTGGAGTGTAGCCAGCAATCAGCCCCAGCATTTT

abundance: -
v_gene: TRBV4-2
d_gene: -
j_gene: TRBJ2-1
len: 12
CDR3aa: CASHRYNNEQFF
CDR3nt: TGTGCCAGCCACAGATACAACAATGAGCAGTTCTTC

abundance: -
v_gene: TRBV2
d_gene: -
j_gene: TRBJ2-7
len: 14
CDR3aa: CASSGTVTTYEQYF
CDR3nt: TGTGCCAGCAGTGGAACTGTTACTACCTACGAGCAGTACTTC

abundance: -
v_gene: TRBV28
d_gene: -
j_gene: TRBJ1-2
len: 14
CDR3aa: CASSLSLEGNGYTF
CDR3nt: TGTGCCAGCAGTTTATCACTAGAGGGAAATGGCTACACCTTC

abundance: -
v_gene: TRBV2
d_gene: -
j_gene: TRBJ2-1
len: 13
CDR3aa: CASSEDSYNEQFF
CDR3nt: TGTGCCAGCAGTGAGGACAGTTACAATGAGCAGTTCTTC

abundance: -
v_gene: TRBV5-1
d_gene: -
j_gene: TRBJ1-2
len: 12
CDR3aa: CASSLDFGGYTF
CDR3nt: TGCGCCAGCAGCCTCGACTTCGGTGGCTACACCTTC

abundance: -
v_gene: TRBV19
d_gene: -
j_gene: TRBJ2-3
len: 18
CDR3aa: CASSIDRKGETKADTQYF
CDR3nt: TGTGCCAGTAGTATAGATCGAAAGGGGGAGACCAAAGCAGATACGCAGTATTTT

abundance: -
v_gene: TRBV19
d_gene: -
j_gene: TRBJ1-2
len: 14
CDR3aa: CASSPRGTNYGYTF
CDR3nt: TGTGCCAGTTCGCCGAGAGGTACTAACTATGGCTACACCTTC

abundance: -
v_gene: TRBV11-1
d_gene: TRBD1
j_gene: TRBJ2-3
len: 15
CDR3aa: CASSPWTGGTDTQYF
CDR3nt: TGTGCCAGCAGCCCTTGGACAGGGGGCACAGATACGCAGTATTTT

abundance: -
v_gene: TRBV23-1
d_gene: -
j_gene: TRBJ1-5
len: 15
CDR3aa: CASSQPTGPNQPQHF
CDR3nt: TGCGCCAGCAGTCAGCCAACAGGTCCGAATCAGCCCCAGCATTTT

abundance: -
v_gene: TRBV19
d_gene: TRBD1
j_gene: TRBJ2-6
len: 15
CDR3aa: CASSVQGAEANVLTF
CDR3nt: TGTGCCAGTAGTGTCCAGGGGGCCGAGGCCAACGTCCTGACTTTC

abundance: -
v_gene: TRBV2
d_gene: -
j_gene: TRBJ1-4
len: 13
CDR3aa: CASSGEINEKLFF
CDR3nt: TGTGCCAGCAGTGGGGAGATCAATGAAAAACTGTTTTTT

abundance: once
v_gene: TRBV19
d_gene: -
j_gene: TRBJ2-1
len: 14
CDR3aa: CASSIEQGGLGQFF
CDR3nt: TGTGCCAGTAGTATTGAACAGGGCGGGCTTGGACAGTTCTTC

abundance: -
v_gene: TRBV7-9
d_gene: -
j_gene: TRBJ2-6
len: 17
CDR3aa: CASSLDDRVPGANVLTF
CDR3nt: TGTGCCAGCAGCTTAGACGACCGGGTCCCTGGGGCCAACGTCCTGACTTTC

abundance: -
v_gene: TRBV28
d_gene: -
j_gene: TRBJ1-1
len: 13
CDR3aa: CASFPGGNTEAFF
CDR3nt: TGTGCCAGCTTCCCCGGGGGGAACACTGAAGCTTTCTTT

abundance: -
v_gene: TRBV27
d_gene: TRBD1
j_gene: TRBJ2-7
len: 16
CDR3aa: CASSFEGQGAINEQYF
CDR3nt: TGTGCCAGCAGTTTTGAGGGACAGGGGGCGATCAACGAGCAGTACTTC

abundance: -
v_gene: TRBV7-3
d_gene: -
j_gene: TRBJ2-5
len: 17
CDR3aa: CASSLNPLTGTRETQYF
CDR3nt: TGTGCCAGCAGCTTAAACCCTCTGACAGGGACTCGGGAGACCCAGTACTTC

abundance: once
v_gene: TRBV19
d_gene: TRBD2
j_gene: TRBJ2-3
len: 15
CDR3aa: CASSDPGRAIDTQYF
CDR3nt: TGTGCCAGTAGTGATCCCGGGAGGGCCATAGATACGCAGTATTTT

abundance: -
v_gene: TRBV4-1
d_gene: -
j_gene: TRBJ2-3
len: 16
CDR3aa: CASSQDESGSTDTQYF
CDR3nt: TGCGCCAGCAGCCAAGATGAAAGCGGCAGCACAGATACGCAGTATTTT

abundance: -
v_gene: TRBV6-5
d_gene: TRBD2
j_gene: TRBJ2-3
len: 15
CDR3aa: CASSYVAGVTDTQYF
CDR3nt: TGTGCCAGCAGTTACGTAGCGGGAGTCACAGATACGCAGTATTTT

abundance: -
v_gene: TRBV21-1
d_gene: -
j_gene: TRBJ1-1
len: 14
CDR3aa: CASSTHGINTEAFF
CDR3nt: TGTGCCAGCAGCACCCACGGGATTAACACTGAAGCTTTCTTT